This T cell receptor beta chain originates from a study of T cells generated in artificial thymic organoids (dated by TCRdb to 2016 to 2017). The study in broad terms: In some experiments, thymic T cells were further FACS-purified to deplete CD4 immature single positive or double positive precursors. Displayed repertoire sequencing data were described as representative of three independent experiments. The study compared the TCR alpha and beta CDR3 repertoires of CD8 single positive T cells derived from in vitro artificial thymic organoids against those of naive CD8 T cells from thymus and peripheral blood.

Results the study describes overall, beyond this receptor: The TCR clonotype diversity of organoid-derived CD8 single positive T cells was physiological and comparable to that of naive CD8 T cells from thymus and blood.

TCRalpha and TCRbeta libraries were amplified separately by semi-nested PCR with Advantage 2 and reverse primers in the TRAC or TRBC constant regions. The amount of total RNA going into first-strand cDNA synthesis ranged between about 3.5 and 550 ng. TCR cDNA libraries were made by 5'-RACE with the SMARTer PCR cDNA Synthesis kit, using a poly-dT primer for first-strand synthesis. Semi-nested constant-region reverse primers carried 5-nucleotide sample-specific barcodes, and products were cleaned with the Zymo DNA Clean and Concentrator-5 kit. Up to ten barcoded samples were pooled, ligated to Illumina adaptors and sequenced on an Illumina MiSeq as 2 x 150 bp paired-end reads. Regarding the original processing steps: After demultiplexing, reads were aligned with BLAT to a custom library containing all human TRAV, TRAJ, TRBV, TRBD and TRBJ combinations from IMGT. The best BLAT hits were picked using pslCDnaFilter (-maxAligns=1, -ignoreIntrons), and custom Perl scripts were used to calculate clonotype frequencies. TCRdb reran the public reads through fastp at Q25 and MiXCR, keeping productive beta chains. Every entry covers one CDR3 protein and lists the most common genes and DNA from its rows. The authors' filters were not applied to this entry. In all, the sample holds about 9,000 distinct CDR3 sequences, and approximately 20% of those were seen once. The ten most abundant clones make up more than 1.4% of the sample.

Enrichment of primary CD8+ T cells was done with magnetic beads from the Miltenyi CD8+ T cell Isolation Kit. Before RNA extraction, CD3+TCRalphabeta+CD8 single positive T cells from both organoids and thymus were sorted by FACS. For each sample, total RNA was purified from around 40,000 to 200,000 sorted cells using the RNeasy Micro kit, and RNA quality was checked on an Agilent RNA 6000 Nano chip. Thymic fragments were dissected, disrupted by pipetting and filtered through a 70 um strainer so that thymocytes were released. This clonotype is termed medium-sized (0.01 to 0.1%). This receptor's antigen is unknown. No base quality information exists; no much larger clone differs at one position. Reading from cysteine to phenylalanine, the CDR3 counts 13 amino acids. The CDR3 DNA has 39 bases and is translated from base 1. Trimming costs V 1 base and J 4 bases, and their ends lie 6 bases apart. For CDR1 and CDR2, the germline V gene lists KGHDR and SFDVKD.

Rearrangement joined TRBV24-1 to TRBJ1-1; too little of a D gene remains to name it. Sequencing was done on a sample of naive CD8+ T cells from the thymus. The intended sense of this specimen's cell subset or site label: CD3+TCRalphabeta+CD8SP T cells; for blood, CD45RO-CCR7+ naive CD8+ T cells. The sequence was obtained from a human donor who gave cord blood stem cells for thymic organoid culture, a cardiac surgery patient who gave postnatal thymus, or a blood donor (not recorded which). In nucleotide form, the sequence is TGTGCCACCAGTGATTTTTGGGGCACTGAAGCTTTCTTT. It codes for CATSDFWGTEAFF.